One and the same sample provided the 7 T cell receptor beta chains below, sequenced in a study of a mutant IDH1 vaccine in newly diagnosed glioma. These receptors' targets are unknown. The assay was immunoSEQ multiplex PCR, and TCRdb's table has in-frame clones only and misses some. The sample has more than 55,000 clones, 70% to 85% seen once; the top ten hold roughly 3.6%. Time point defined: week 11, during vaccination. Every vaccine dose comprised 300 ug of mutant IDH1 20-mer peptide plus topical imiquimod. The material was PBMCs, obtained from a glioma patient whose treatment included an IDH1 peptide vaccine. The receptors shown here come from a man aged 30 to 45 with glioma.

Notes on this clone: A junction end diverges from the germline sequence, so it may reflect a read error. Within the sample, other DNA sequences also encode this same CDR3. The chain recombines TRBV7-9 with TRBJ1-4; no reliable D call. This CDR3 is built from 13 residues. Germline lookup yields CDR1 SEHNR and CDR2 FQNEAQ (reference sequence). The CDR3, as DNA: TGCGCCAGCAGCCCAAGGGTCGGAGAAAAACTGTTTTTT. This translates into CASSPRVGEKLFF.

The V call is TRBV30, the J call TRBJ1-1; D not resolved. V gave up 2 bases and J gave up 1 base, with 5 bases separating them. The CDR3 consists of 12 residues. Germline V gene data show CDR1 as GTSNPN and CDR2 as SVGIG (reference sequence). In DNA form, the CDR3 reads TGTGCCTGGAGTCGTCCGAACACTGAAGCTTTCTTT. Translating gives CAWSRPNTEAFF.

The chain carries TRBV27 and TRBJ2-5; D ambiguous. The J call could be wrong; TRBJ2-7 is a better fit for the DNA end. This CDR3 comprises 13 residues. Germline CDR1 MNHEY, CDR2 SMNVEV (reference sequence). In DNA, the CDR3 is TGTGCCAGCAGTAACCGCCCCCTCCTCGAGCAGTACTTC. This sequence encodes CASSNRPLLEQYF.

The chain has TRBV5-1 and TRBJ1-2; D possibly corresponds to TRBD1 (6 bases). The CDR3 spans 14 residues. Looked up from germline, CDR1 is SGHRS and CDR2 is YFSETQ. The V end lost 8 bases, the J end lost 7 bases, and 21 bases lay between the germline ends. The CDR3 nucleotides read TGCGCCAGTGCCAGCCGGGACATCTGGGGTGGCTACACCTTC. This encodes CASASRDIWGGYTF.

Details on this clone: One junction end does not reproduce the germline sequence, and a read error may be involved. The genes are TRBV10-3 and TRBJ2-1; D not resolved. Germline assignment: CDR1 ENHRY and CDR2 SYGVKD. The CDR3 is made up of 15 amino acids. The CDR3 loop reads CAVRVSFSSYNEQFF. The DNA of the CDR3 is TGTGCCGTCAGAGTCTCTTTTAGCTCCTACAATGAGCAGTTCTTC.

The chain joins TRBV5-1 to TRBJ2-2, with a weak D call TRBD1 (5 bases). V lost 0 bases and J 5 bases, leaving 8 bases between the germline ends. Germline lookup yields CDR1 SGHRS and CDR2 YFSETQ. The CDR3 extends over 14 amino acids. CDR3 in amino acids: CASSLGTGTGELFF. CDR3 DNA: TGCGCCAGCAGCTTGGGTACAGGTACCGGGGAGCTGTTTTTT.

V and J are TRBV7-9 and TRBJ2-5, with a tentative D call TRBD2 (6 bases). The germline V gene encodes CDR1 SEHNR and CDR2 FQNEAQ (reference sequence). V lost 5 bases and J lost 5, with 12 bases in between. There are 13 residues in the CDR3. CDR3 residues: CASSTLAGETQYF. The CDR3 DNA reads TGTGCCAGCAGCACCCTGGCGGGGGAGACCCAGTACTTC.